The 26 T cell receptor beta chains below all came from one sample that was sequenced in a study of metastatic and nonmetastatic thyroid tumors. Treatment of any kind had been given to no patient before thyroid surgery. TCRdb reprocessed the PCR reads via MiXCR. Altogether about 43,000 clones are present, 20% to 30% being singletons, with the ten largest covering more than 14%. Sequenced sample: tumor tissue. The receptors derive from a female donor with papillary thyroid cancer or a benign thyroid nodule (not recorded which). Some clones in this sample may be carry-over from other donors' samples.

This chain uses TRBV12-5 with TRBJ1-1; 7 bases are shared with TRBD1. The germline V gene encodes CDR1 LGHNT and CDR2 FRNRAP. J was trimmed by 0 bases and V by 4 bases; bases with no gene match: 8. This CDR3 has 16 amino acids. The CDR3 here is CASGSRAGQLNTEAFF. In DNA, the CDR3 is TGTGCTAGTGGTTCGAGGGCGGGACAGCTGAACACTGAAGCTTTCTTT.

In its sample, this clone was seen many times. The chain links TRBV5-1 to TRBJ1-1, with no clear D. V was shortened by 4 bases and J by 6 bases, with 19 bases between the two germline ends. Germline V lookup: CDR1 SGHRS, CDR2 YFSETQ. The CDR3 is made up of 15 amino acids. CDR3 sequence: CASSPSRLGRPEAFF. The CDR3 DNA sequence: TGCGCCAGCAGCCCGTCCCGGCTGGGAAGGCCTGAAGCTTTCTTT.

Ten or more counts support this clone. The CDR3 is CASSQDKFYEQYF. The CDR3 coding sequence is TGTGCCAGCAGCCAAGACAAGTTCTACGAGCAGTACTTC. The chain has TRBV3-1 and TRBJ2-7, with no clear D. The germline V gene encodes CDR1 LGHDT and CDR2 YNNKEL (reference sequence). The V gene lost 0 bases and the J gene lost 3 bases, with 6 bases spanning the gap. This CDR3 contains 13 residues.

This clone was detected a few times. The gene calls are TRBV20-1 and TRBJ2-7; TRBD2 aligns across 7 bases. This CDR3 region has 13 residues. Losses at the gene ends were 5 bases for V and 0 bases for J; bases not matched to a gene: 4. CDR1 and CDR2 from the germline V gene are DFQATT and SNEGSKA (reference sequence). The CDR3 bases are TGCAGTGCTGGGCGGGAGAACTCCTACGAGCAGTACTTC. Translation: CSAGRENSYEQYF.

This clone came up many times. V and J are TRBV19 and TRBJ2-7, with D possibly being TRBD2 (6 bases). There are 13 residues in the CDR3. Germline V gene sequence: CDR1 LNHDA, CDR2 SQIVND (reference sequence). V lost 5 bases, J lost 6 bases, and 14 bases lay in between. The CDR3 sequence is CASSGLSWGEQYF. The CDR3 DNA reads TGTGCCAGTAGTGGACTATCGTGGGGCGAGCAGTACTTC.

The V gene is TRBV20-1, the J gene TRBJ1-5, with 10 positions matching TRBD1. The CDR3 spans 16 residues. V trimming: 6 bases; J trimming: 4 bases; junction bases outside the gene matches: 12. Germline assignment: CDR1 DFQATT and CDR2 SNEGSKA (reference sequence). The CDR3 bases are TGCAGTGCCCCGGAAGGGACAGGGGCGAGAAATCAGCCCCAGCATTTT. It translates to CSAPEGTGARNQPQHF.

In its sample, this clone was seen a few times. With a much larger clone just one base away, this may be a read error. Other nucleotide sequences from this sample produce the same CDR3. This chain joins TRBV27 and TRBJ2-3; D ambiguous. This CDR3 has 14 residues. With 6 bases removed from V and 3 bases from J, the gap between germline ends came to 13 bases. Germline CDR1 is MNHEY and CDR2 is SMNVEV (reference sequence). CDR3 residues: CASRIRYLTDTQYF. The CDR3 DNA follows: TGTGCCAGCAGGATTAGGTATCTAACAGATACGCAGTATTTT.

CDR3: CSARDPTSGTEAFF. The CDR3 DNA reads TGCAGTGCTAGAGATCCGACTTCCGGCACTGAAGCTTTCTTT. The chain has TRBV20-1 and TRBJ1-1; no definite D call. CDR1 DFQATT and CDR2 SNEGSKA come from the germline V gene (reference sequence). V lost 0 bases, J lost 4 bases, and 12 bases lay in between. The CDR3 has 14 amino acids.

J is TRBJ2-6 and V is TRBV11-1, with 8 bases that match TRBD2. Germline loops: CDR1 SGHAT, CDR2 FQDESV (reference sequence). With 6 bases clipped from V and 0 bases from J, the junction kept 7 bases outside the gene matches. This CDR3 region has 17 residues. CDR3 bases: TGTGCCAGCAGTACTAGCGGTCCCTACTCTGGGGCCAACGTCCTGACTTTC. This codes for CASSTSGPYSGANVLTF. The full variable domain, with the rest looked up from reference TRBV11-1 and TRBJ2-6, is EAEVAQSPRYKITEKSQAVAFWCDPISGHATLYWYRQILGQGPELLVQFQDESVVDDSQLPKDRFSAERLKGVDSTLKIQPAELGDSAMYLCASSTSGPYSGANVLTFGAGSRLTVL.

This clone was counted many times. V and J are TRBV5-1 and TRBJ1-2; 7 bases agree with TRBD1. The CDR3 contains 16 residues. CDR1 is SGHRS, CDR2 YFSETQ, per germline. The trim removed 9 bases at V and 1 base at J, leaving 15 bases unmatched. CDR3: CATPPRTGALNYGYTF. CDR3 nucleotide sequence: TGCGCCACCCCCCCGCGAACAGGGGCCCTTAACTATGGCTACACCTTC.

This clone was picked up a small number of times. The chain recombines TRBV6-2 or TRBV6-3 with TRBJ2-3; 9 bases are a match to TRBD2. V dropped 7 bases and J dropped 4; count of bases not matched to a gene: 9. The CDR3 covers 15 residues. Germline assignment: CDR1 MNHEY and CDR2 SVGEGT. The CDR3 nucleotides read TGTGCCAGCATCCTCACTAGCGGGTGGGCAGATACGCAGTATTTT. Its protein is CASILTSGWADTQYF.

The chain combines TRBV2 with TRBJ1-1, with D tentatively TRBD1 (5 bases). V lost 4 bases to trimming and J lost 5 bases, with 8 bases between them. This CDR3 contains 12 residues. Per the germline V gene, CDR1 is SNHLY and CDR2 is FYNNEI. CDR3 protein: CASSVKGTEAFF. The CDR3 coding sequence is TGTGCCAGCAGTGTTAAGGGGACTGAAGCTTTCTTT.

By its share, this clone is medium-sized. The chain employs TRBV19 and TRBJ1-5; 7 bases match TRBD1. The ends lost 6 bases at V and 6 bases at J; junction bases unmatched: 5. Germline V gives CDR1 LNHDA, CDR2 SQIVND (reference sequence). CDR3 size: 13 residues. The CDR3 DNA reads TGTGCCAGTAGCGCAGGGGGTAGTCAGCCCCAGCATTTT. This gives the protein CASSAGGSQPQHF.

This chain uses TRBV20-1 with TRBJ2-3; D gene ambiguous. V lost 2 bases and J 2 bases, leaving 11 bases between the germline ends. The germline V gene has CDR1 DFQATT and CDR2 SNEGSKA (reference sequence). The CDR3 covers 14 residues. The CDR3 region is CSARREYFTDTQYF. The CDR3 bases are TGCAGTGCTAGAAGAGAATATTTCACAGATACGCAGTATTTT.

This clone was found a few times. V gene TRBV28 combines with J gene TRBJ1-1, with D possibly being TRBD1 (6 bases). This CDR3 region has 16 residues. CDR1 and CDR2 (germline): MDHEN, SYDVKM. Trimming pared 2 bases from V and 4 bases from J, leaving 17 bases between. In DNA form, the CDR3 reads TGTGCCAGCAGTTTACCTCGGGGGGCCCTGGGCACTGAAGCTTTCTTT. It yields the protein CASSLPRGALGTEAFF.

V gene TRBV29-1 combines with J gene TRBJ2-5, with 13 bases lining up with TRBD2. CDR1 is SQVTM and CDR2 is ANQGSEA in the germline V gene. J gave up 1 base and V 2 bases, and 4 bases lay outside the gene matches. This CDR3 is built from 16 residues. The CDR3 sequence is CSVESGLAGAQETQYF. DNA for the CDR3: TGCAGCGTTGAATCCGGACTAGCGGGAGCCCAAGAGACCCAGTACTTC.

The rearrangement joins TRBV20-1 to TRBJ2-5; no clear D. Germline assignment: CDR1 DFQATT and CDR2 SNEGSKA (reference sequence). Trimming cost V 5 bases and J 3 bases, with 16 bases left between them. The CDR3 totals 14 residues. The CDR3 bases are TGCAGTGCTTATCGACACCTAACCGAAGAGACCCAGTACTTC. This translates into CSAYRHLTEETQYF.

This clone was seen many times. The chain links TRBV14 to TRBJ1-2; D is perhaps TRBD1 (5 bases). Germline assignment: CDR1 SGHDN and CDR2 FVKESK. V was pared by 4 bases and J by 4 bases, with 13 bases between. This CDR3 spans 14 amino acids. The CDR3 protein is CASSPWGDGYGYTF. The CDR3 DNA follows: TGTGCCAGCAGCCCCTGGGGGGATGGCTATGGCTACACCTTC.

This clone was observed many times. This may be a read error: a much more frequent sequence differs by one nucleotide. The same CDR3 can be traced to other DNA sequences in this sample. The chain links TRBV7-2 to TRBJ1-5; no firm D call. The CDR3 extends over 12 amino acids. Trimming took off 4 bases at V and 6 bases at J, with 7 bases between the two ends. The V gene's germline CDR1 is SGHTA and CDR2 FQGNSA. The CDR3, as DNA: TGTGCCAGCAGCTCTCCCAGTCAGCCCCAGCATTTT. It codes for CASSSPSQPQHF. Supplemented by reference TRBV7-2 and TRBJ1-5, the full variable domain reads GAGVSQSPSNKVTEKGKDVELRCDPISGHTALYWYRQSLGQGLEFLIYFQGNSAPDKSGLPSDRFSAERTGGSVSTLTIQRTQQEDSAVYLCASSSPSQPQHFGDGTRLSIL.

Note on this clone: This may stem from a read error, because a much larger clone lies one nucleotide away. This chain links TRBV11-1 with TRBJ2-3; 9 bases align to TRBD2. The germline CDR1 and CDR2 sequences are SGHAT and FQDESV (reference sequence). The CDR3 runs 15 residues. The CDR3 bases are TGTGTCAGCAGCTTAGCGGGAGCATCAACAGATACGCAGTATTTT. Translated: CVSSLAGASTDTQYF.

This clone showed up many times. The gene calls are TRBV20-1 and TRBJ2-3, with 13 bases fitting TRBD2. Germline lookup yields CDR1 DFQATT and CDR2 SNEGSKA (reference sequence). The V segment lost 5 bases and the J segment 5 bases; nucleotides outside the gene matches: 7. CDR3 length: 15 residues. The CDR3 spells CSAGGLAGAGDTQYF. The CDR3 nucleotides are TGCAGTGCTGGCGGACTAGCGGGGGCCGGAGATACGCAGTATTTT.

The gene calls are TRBV7-2 and TRBJ2-7; 8 nucleotides line up with TRBD1. CDR3 length: 15 amino acids. Germline assignment: CDR1 SGHTA and CDR2 FQGNSA. V shed 5 bases and J 3 bases; nucleotides not matched to a gene: 9. CDR3 residues: CASSPDRGGSYEQYF. Written as DNA, the CDR3 is TGTGCCAGCAGCCCTGACAGGGGTGGGAGCTACGAGCAGTACTTC. The full variable domain, with the rest looked up from reference TRBV7-2 and TRBJ2-7, is GAGVSQSPSNKVTEKGKDVELRCDPISGHTALYWYRQSLGQGLEFLIYFQGNSAPDKSGLPSDRFSAERTGGSVSTLTIQRTQQEDSAVYLCASSPDRGGSYEQYFGPGTRLTVT.

The J gene is TRBJ2-6, the V gene TRBV7-3, with 7 bases that match TRBD1. After removal of 5 bases from V and 7 bases from J, the junction contained 8 bases not matched to a gene. Germline V gene sequence: CDR1 SGHTA, CDR2 FQGTGA. There are 15 residues in the CDR3. CDR3 residues: CASSGTASRANVLTF. The CDR3, as DNA: TGTGCCAGCAGCGGGACAGCTTCTCGTGCCAACGTCCTGACTTTC.

This clone was detected only a few times. The chain joins TRBV6-2 or TRBV6-3 to TRBJ1-2; D remains unclear. The CDR3 is 13 amino acids. Germline assignment: CDR1 MNHEY and CDR2 SVGEGT. Trimming shortened V by 2 bases and J by 1 base, and 5 bases separated the two germline ends. CDR3: CASSYAGNYGYTF. CDR3 nucleotide sequence: TGTGCCAGCAGTTACGCGGGTAACTATGGCTACACCTTC.

The chain carries TRBV20-1 and TRBJ1-5, with D perhaps matching TRBD1 (5 bases). Trimming shortened V by 0 bases and J by 4 bases, and 10 bases separated the two germline ends. The CDR3 runs to 14 residues. Germline values: CDR1 DFQATT, CDR2 SNEGSKA (reference sequence). CDR3 region: CSARDPGPNQPQHF. CDR3 coding DNA: TGCAGTGCTAGAGATCCGGGGCCTAATCAGCCCCAGCATTTT.

This clone was counted ten times or more. This chain joins TRBV7-9 and TRBJ2-3; D is possibly TRBD1 or TRBD2 (6 bases each). The length of the CDR3 is 16 residues. CDR1 and CDR2 from the germline V gene are SEHNR and FQNEAQ (reference sequence). V lost 4 bases and J 1 base, leaving 15 bases between the germline ends. The CDR3, as DNA: TGTGCCAGCAGCTCCGTTTGGGGGGCTGGCACAGATACGCAGTATTTT. Encoded protein: CASSSVWGAGTDTQYF. The whole variable domain, remainder taken from reference TRBV7-9 and TRBJ2-3, is DTGVSQNPRHKITKRGQNVTFRCDPISEHNRLYWYRQTLGQGPEFLTYFQNEAQLEKSRLLSDRFSAERPKGSFSTLEIQRTEQGDSAMYLCASSSVWGAGTDTQYFGPGTRLTVL.